This T cell receptor beta chain was obtained from a study of shared clonotypes between healthy human individuals. Study-wide points: Some naive CD4 clonotypes, roughly 4.5%, turned up in common across several donors. Compared with clonotypes that all four donors shared, non-shared clonotypes had lower generation probabilities.

Assay used: immunoSEQ multiplex PCR; TCRdb lists only in-frame clones, some missing. The sample lists 850,000 to 1,200,000 clones; around 76% were seen once. As for this clone: The antigen is undetermined.

CDR1 is SGHRS, CDR2 YFSETQ, per germline. After removal of 3 bases from V and 7 bases from J, the junction contained 10 bases not matched to a gene. This CDR3 contains 14 residues. The receptor comes from a man younger than 35 in good health. Sequencing was performed on memory CD4+ T cells sorted from blood. Subset of the sample: CD45RA-negative fraction. The rearrangement uses TRBV5-1 and TRBJ2-7, with 7 bases identical to TRBD2. The CDR3 DNA reads TGCGCCAGCAGCTCCATAGCGGGCTCTAGAGAGCAGTACTTC. This sequence encodes CASSSIAGSREQYF.